The entry that follows covers one T cell receptor (beta chain) sequence. The antigen is unknown. The sample contains more than one DNA sequence encoding this CDR3. Memory CD4+ cells were the fraction left after CD45RA+ naive selection. The record originates from a study of shared clonotypes between healthy human individuals. The study's findings and limits: Naive subsets tended to show greater estimated richness than memory subsets. The study found about 4.6% of naive CD4 clonotypes shared across a handful of donors. Against clonotypes common to all four donors, non-shared ones had lower generation probabilities.

The CDR3 has 14 residues. Germline V CDR1 and CDR2: KGHSH, LQKENI. V gave up 3 bases and J gave up 1 base, with 7 bases separating them. This table comes from immunoSEQ multiplex PCR, and its TCRdb copy is limited to in-frame clones, with some not included. The profile shows 2,500,000 or so clones, more than 80% of them singletons. Sequenced input: naive CD4+ T cells sorted from blood. Subset meaning: CD45RA+ positively selected. V and J are TRBV18 and TRBJ1-3; D unresolved. This clonotype was sampled from a man between 18 and 29 years old in good health. DNA of the CDR3: TGTGCCAGCTCACCCGGCGGGTCTGGAAACACCATATATTTT. Residues: CASSPGGSGNTIYF.